These 25 T cell receptor beta chains were all obtained from the same sample, sequenced in a study of blood T cell repertoires in COVID-19 (dated by TCRdb to 2020 to 2021). The library was prepared using the immunoSEQ multiplex PCR assay. TCRdb took this table from immuneACCESS and kept in-frame rearrangements with V and J called. Such tables lack part of the clones; where checked against another copy, unresolved V genes explain under half of the gap, and the rest is unexplained. Here the sample has about 210,000 clones; 85% occur a single time. Of the sample, approximately 19% is held by the ten largest clones. The sequenced sample was PBMCs or T cells enriched from blood (not recorded which). These receptors came from a man aged 35-49 years who had recovered from COVID-19.

The rearrangement joins TRBV20-1 to TRBJ1-1; D is possibly TRBD1 (6 bases). Trimming removed 3 bases at V and 5 bases at J, with 16 bases between. CDR3 length equals 14 residues. Germline V gene lookup returns CDR1 DFQATT and CDR2 SNEGSKA (reference sequence). The CDR3 here is CSASNQGMGTEAFF. The CDR3 DNA is TGCAGTGCTAGTAACCAGGGGATGGGGACTGAAGCTTTCTTT.

J is TRBJ2-3 and V is TRBV25-1, with D unclear. The germline V gene has CDR1 MGHDK and CDR2 SYGVNS. Between the trimmed V and J ends, which lost 5 bases and 0 bases, there was a span of 12 bases. The CDR3 totals 15 residues. Written as DNA, the CDR3 is TGTGCCAGCAGTTTAAACTTCCTTAGCACAGATACGCAGTATTTT. It encodes CASSLNFLSTDTQYF.

The chain couples TRBV21-1 to TRBJ1-1; TRBD1 is the table's D call, not checked against the DNA. TRBV21-1 is termed a pseudogene. CDR3 length: 17 amino acids. DNA of the CDR3: TGTGCCAGCAGCAAAGGAACAAGACAGACGGCGGCCACTGAAGCTTTCTTT. Residues: CASSKGTRQTAATEAFF.

This clone came up once. This sequence joins TRBV3-1 (or the pseudogene TRBV3-2) and TRBJ1-2, with no clear D. The CDR3 loop spans 11 amino acids. Germline CDR1 LGHDT, CDR2 YNNKEL (reference sequence). Trimming removed 6 bases at V and 3 bases at J, with 5 bases between. The DNA for the CDR3 is TGTGCCAGCAGGGGCGACTATGGCTACACCTTC. Amino acid sequence: CASRGDYGYTF.

The V gene is TRBV27, the J gene TRBJ2-3, with TRBD2 identical over 7 bases. The CDR3 covers 18 residues. Germline CDR1 and CDR2: MNHEY and SMNVEV (reference sequence). V shed 0 bases, J shed 4 bases, and the junction held 13 bases outside the gene matches. In DNA, the CDR3 is TGTGCCAGCAGTTTATCGAGCGCGGGAGTAGATGGGGCAGATACGCAGTATTTT. Translation gives CASSLSSAGVDGADTQYF.

This CDR3 reads CASGTGRRGYTF. CDR3 sequence (DNA): TGTGCCAGCGGGACAGGGAGAAGGGGCTACACCTTC. This rearrangement joins TRBV28 to TRBJ1-2; 9 bases align to TRBD1. V shed 8 bases and J 8 bases; nucleotides not matched to a gene: 6. The CDR3 covers 12 residues. In germline, CDR1 is MDHEN, CDR2 SYDVKM.

The CDR3 loop reads CASSLGEPGELFF. For the CDR3, the DNA is TGTGCCAGCAGTCTCGGGGAACCCGGGGAGCTGTTTTTT. V and J are TRBV5-6 and TRBJ2-2; D possibly corresponds to TRBD2 (5 bases). This CDR3 is 13 amino acids long. From germline, CDR1 is SGHDT and CDR2 YYEEEE. The V and J ends lost 5 bases and 6 bases respectively, with 11 bases between them. Combining the CDR3 with reference TRBV5-6 and TRBJ2-2 gives the whole variable domain DAGVTQSPTHLIKTRGQQVTLRCSPKSGHDTVSWYQQALGQGPQFIFQYYEEEERQRGNFPDRFSGHQFPNYSSELNVNALLLGDSALYLCASSLGEPGELFFGEGSRLTVL.

The sample holds a few counts of this clone. The chain has TRBV9 and TRBJ2-7, with D tentatively TRBD2 (5 bases). Germline V gene sequence: CDR1 SGDLS, CDR2 YYNGEE. The CDR3 length is 14 residues. V lost 3 bases and J 7 bases, leaving 17 bases between the germline ends. The CDR3 nucleotides read TGTGCCAGCAGCGCCCGGGATCTTGAAGGGGAGCAGTACTTC. Protein: CASSARDLEGEQYF.

The chain has TRBV6-6 and TRBJ2-5, with D tentatively TRBD1 (6 bases). CDR3 length: 13 residues. Germline CDR1 MNHNY, CDR2 SVGAGI (reference sequence). V dropped 6 bases and J dropped 3 bases, with 11 bases sitting between them. CDR3 nucleotide sequence: TGTGCCAGCAGAACAGGGTCAGAAGAGACCCAGTACTTC. Its translation is CASRTGSEETQYF.

The chain employs TRBV10-2 and TRBJ1-2; D is uncertain. The CDR3 covers 11 residues. V gave up 6 bases and J gave up 11 bases, with 13 bases separating them. Germline V gene data show CDR1 as WSHSY and CDR2 as SAAADI. CDR3 in amino acids: CASREEYKYTF. The CDR3 coding sequence is TGCGCCAGCAGGGAGGAGTATAAGTACACCTTC.

The chain couples TRBV4-1 to TRBJ2-5; tentatively, D is TRBD2 (5 bases). This CDR3 region has 15 residues. V lost 2 bases and J lost 5, with 15 bases in between. Germline CDR1 and CDR2: MGHRA and YSYEKL. In DNA, the CDR3 is TGCGCCAGCAGCCAAACGCAGGCGGGTTGGGAGACCCAGTACTTC. The encoded protein is CASSQTQAGWETQYF.

This chain joins TRBV6-1 and TRBJ2-7, with D possibly being TRBD2 (5 bases). Germline V lookup: CDR1 MNHNS, CDR2 SASEGT. Between the trimmed V and J ends, which lost 1 base and 1 base, there was a span of 11 bases. The CDR3 is 15 amino acids. This CDR3 reads CASSEERVPSYEQYF. CDR3 bases: TGTGCCAGCAGTGAAGAGAGGGTCCCGTCCTACGAGCAGTACTTC.

The chain joins TRBV3-1 (or the pseudogene TRBV3-2) to TRBJ2-2; 8 nucleotides line up with TRBD2. J gave up 2 bases and V 1 base, and 6 bases lay outside the gene matches. This CDR3 region has 17 residues. Germline assignment: CDR1 LGHDT and CDR2 YNNKEL (reference sequence). CDR3 sequence (DNA): TGTGCCAGCAGCCAAGTATCGACTAGCGTAAACACCGGGGAGCTGTTTTTT. This encodes CASSQVSTSVNTGELFF.

The genes are TRBV11-3 and TRBJ2-1; D is unclear. Germline V CDR1 and CDR2: SGHNT, YENEEA. The CDR3 is 12 residues long. V was cut by 0 bases and J by 9 bases, with 6 bases left in between. CDR3: CASSLDGFEQFF. The CDR3 bases are TGTGCCAGCAGCTTAGACGGGTTTGAGCAGTTCTTC. The full variable domain, with the rest looked up from reference TRBV11-3 and TRBJ2-1, is EAGVVQSPRYKIIEKKQPVAFWCNPISGHNTLYWYLQNLGQGPELLIRYENEEAVDDSQLPKDRFSAERLKGVDSTLKIQPAELGDSAVYLCASSLDGFEQFFGPGTRLTVL.

The gene calls are TRBV28 and TRBJ2-3, with a possible D match to TRBD2 (5 bases). The CDR3 contains 15 residues. Trimming cost V 6 bases and J 4 bases, with 17 bases left between them. Germline CDR1 MDHEN, CDR2 SYDVKM. CDR3 protein: CASRRGKSSADTQYF. In DNA form, the CDR3 reads TGTGCCAGCAGAAGAGGGAAGTCGAGCGCAGATACGCAGTATTTT. The entire variable domain, with the rest obtained from reference TRBV28 and TRBJ2-3, is as follows: DVKVTQSSRYLVKRTGEKVFLECVQDMDHENMFWYRQDPGLGLRLIYFSYDVKMKEKGDIPEGYSVSREKKERFSLILESASTNQTSMYLCASRRGKSSADTQYFGPGTRLTVL.

V usage is TRBV29-1 and J usage is TRBJ1-5; 7 nucleotides agree with TRBD1. V gave up 7 bases and J gave up 7 bases; unmatched junction bases: 13. This CDR3 region has 14 residues. Per germline, CDR1 SQVTM and CDR2 ANQGSEA. The CDR3 reads CSGRDRRSEQPQHF. CDR3 DNA: TGCAGCGGTCGGGACAGACGATCGGAACAGCCCCAGCATTTT.

This clone was detected a few times. V and J are TRBV28 and TRBJ2-2; D not certain. The CDR3 runs 12 residues. V was pared by 6 bases and J by 9 bases, with 11 bases between. Germline V lookup: CDR1 MDHEN, CDR2 SYDVKM. The CDR3 bases are TGTGCCAGCAGCAGGCTCCTGAGGGAGCTGTTTTTT. Residues: CASSRLLRELFF. Drawing the rest from reference TRBV28 and TRBJ2-2, the complete variable domain is DVKVTQSSRYLVKRTGEKVFLECVQDMDHENMFWYRQDPGLGLRLIYFSYDVKMKEKGDIPEGYSVSREKKERFSLILESASTNQTSMYLCASSRLLRELFFGEGSRLTVL.

V gene TRBV23-1 combines with J gene TRBJ2-3; 10 bases agree with TRBD2. TRBV23-1 is noted as an ORF with a role that remains uncertain. After removal of 4 bases from V and 1 base from J, the junction contained 11 bases not matched to a gene. This CDR3 is 18 amino acids long. The CDR3 DNA sequence: TGCGCCAGCAGTCCCCTGAGAGTAGCGGGAGGTCGCACAGATACGCAGTATTTT. This gives the protein CASSPLRVAGGRTDTQYF.

V and J are TRBV9 and TRBJ2-5; 7 nucleotides align to TRBD2. This CDR3 has 16 residues. Germline lookup yields CDR1 SGDLS and CDR2 YYNGEE. V lost 5 bases and J lost 5; bases outside the gene matches: 15. This CDR3 is CASSPEGGWPQETQYF. DNA of the CDR3: TGTGCCAGCAGTCCGGAGGGAGGGTGGCCTCAGGAGACCCAGTACTTC.

The genes are TRBV4-3 and TRBJ2-4; a weak D match, TRBD2 (7 bases). Trimming stripped 2 bases from V and 8 bases from J, with 16 bases between. The germline V gene encodes CDR1 LGHNA and CDR2 YSLEER. The CDR3 contains 15 residues. This CDR3 is CASSQSGQGRDIQYF. DNA for the CDR3: TGCGCCAGCAGCCAATCAGGGCAGGGGAGGGACATTCAGTACTTC.

The chain links TRBV4-1 to TRBJ2-5, with 13 nucleotides matching TRBD2. From germline, CDR1 is MGHRA and CDR2 YSYEKL. The CDR3 loop spans 17 amino acids. Trimming took 3 bases from V and 3 from J; bases not matched to a gene: 7. In DNA, the CDR3 is TGCGCCAGCAGCCACATCCGACTAGCGGGAGGCAAAGAGACCCAGTACTTC. It encodes CASSHIRLAGGKETQYF.

The chain joins TRBV9 to TRBJ2-1, with 7 bases fitting TRBD2. The ends lost 3 bases at V and 5 bases at J; junction bases unmatched: 8. The CDR3 runs to 15 residues. From germline, CDR1 is SGDLS and CDR2 YYNGEE. The CDR3 sequence: CASSAPGTTNNEQFF. The CDR3 nucleotides are TGTGCCAGCAGCGCCCCCGGGACTACCAACAATGAGCAGTTCTTC. Full variable domain (missing parts from reference TRBV9 and TRBJ2-1): DSGVTQTPKHLITATGQRVTLRCSPRSGDLSVYWYQQSLDQGLQFLIQYYNGEERAKGNILERFSAQQFPDLHSELNLSSLELGDSALYFCASSAPGTTNNEQFFGPGTRLTVL.

In the case of this clone: Within the sample, other DNA sequences also encode this same CDR3. The genes are TRBV6-5 and TRBJ2-7; possible D gene TRBD2, 6 bases. V shed 0 bases and J shed 1 base, with 13 bases lying between them. The CDR3 has 16 amino acids. From germline, CDR1 is MNHEY and CDR2 SVGAGI. CDR3 residues: CASSYSGTGVSYEQYF. DNA of the CDR3: TGTGCCAGCAGTTACTCCGGGACGGGGGTTTCCTACGAGCAGTACTTC.

To note about this clone: The identical CDR3 is also encoded by other nucleotide sequences in the sample. This rearrangement joins TRBV11-3 to TRBJ2-7, with D possibly TRBD1 on 5 matching bases. Germline-derived CDR1 and CDR2 are SGHNT and YENEEA. V was pared by 4 bases and J by 4 bases, with 8 bases between. The CDR3 has 12 residues. CDR3 sequence reads: CASSSDSYEQYF. In DNA form, the CDR3 reads TGTGCCAGCAGCTCTGACAGTTACGAGCAGTACTTC.

This clone was seen a single time. V and J are TRBV11-2 and TRBJ2-3; 7 nucleotides match TRBD2. Germline CDR1 SGHAT, CDR2 FQNNGV. Trimming removed 8 bases from V and 6 bases from J; junction bases left unmatched: 11. CDR3 size: 14 residues. The CDR3 reads CASRALAKRDTQYF. CDR3 nucleotide sequence: TGTGCCAGCCGGGCACTAGCGAAAAGGGATACGCAGTATTTT.